This T cell receptor (beta chain) was sequenced during a study of cytomegalovirus exposure and HLA in healthy donors. PCR was performed using 60 Vbeta and 13 Jbeta primers. Repertoires were generated with immunoSEQ multiplex PCR, while TCRdb's copy carries only in-frame clones and drops some. The repertoire has about 140,000 clones, around 82% of them found once; the top ten carry about 3.2%. The V segment lost 3 bases and the J segment 5 bases; nucleotides outside the gene matches: 12. Per germline, CDR1 SQVTM and CDR2 ANQGSEA. This CDR3 has 16 residues. This chain joins TRBV29-1 and TRBJ2-2; 7 positions agree with TRBD1. Sequencing input: PBMCs. The clonotype was recovered from a man between 18 and 35 years old in good health and CMV-seropositive. CDR3 amino acids: CSVERTGAFGTGELFF. The CDR3 DNA sequence: TGCAGCGTTGAGCGGACAGGCGCATTTGGTACCGGGGAGCTGTTTTTT.